Each of the 11 T cell receptor beta chains below was sequenced from the same sample in a study of T-cell memory formation after mild COVID-19. TCRdb reprocessed the 5' RACE reads via MiXCR and lists one record per CDR3 protein. Of around 110,000 distinct CDR3 sequences in the sample, 9.5% to 15% were seen once. Source material: PBMCs or a T cell subset sorted from them (not recorded which). These receptors were taken from an adult woman who had mild COVID-19 (a few samples of this study predate the infection). Cell type and time point are not known.

The chain carries TRBV6-6 and TRBJ2-7; D might be TRBD1 or TRBD2, each matching 6 bases. The CDR3 length is 15 residues. The germline V and J ends were trimmed by 7 bases and 2 bases, with 18 bases remaining between them. The germline gives CDR1 MNHNY, CDR2 SVGAGI (reference sequence). CDR3: CASTPGGGGPYEQYF. As DNA, the CDR3 is TGTGCCAGCACTCCGGGTGGAGGGGGGCCCTACGAGCAGTACTTC.

The chain carries TRBV5-6 and TRBJ2-7; D unresolved. Germline CDR1 reads SGHDT; CDR2 reads YYEEEE. CDR3 length: 13 residues. V lost 0 bases to trimming and J lost 2 bases, with 6 bases between them. The CDR3 loop is CASSLGPAYEQYF. CDR3 DNA sequence: TGTGCCAGCAGCTTGGGGCCAGCCTACGAGCAGTACTTC.

This clonotype was counted a few times. The CDR3 sequence: CSAPVRYPSSAATNEKLFF. As DNA, the CDR3 is TGCAGTGCTCCCGTTCGGTACCCATCTTCCGCGGCAACTAATGAAAAACTGTTTTTT. This chain links TRBV20-1 with TRBJ1-4, with D unresolved. Germline lookup yields CDR1 DFQATT and CDR2 SNEGSKA (reference sequence). The V end lost 5 bases, the J end lost 0 bases, and 25 bases lay between the germline ends. The CDR3 is 19 residues long.

The rearrangement joins TRBV18 to TRBJ2-1; 8 bases match TRBD1. Unmatched junction bases numbered 9, after V lost 6 bases and J lost 8 bases. In germline, CDR1 is KGHSH, CDR2 LQKENI. This CDR3 is 14 amino acids long. The CDR3 DNA reads TGTGCCAGCTCCGAGGACAGGGTGATCGATGAGCAGTTCTTC. Its protein is CASSEDRVIDEQFF. The variable domain in full, with the rest retrieved from reference TRBV18 and TRBJ2-1, is NAGVMQNPRHLVRRRGQEARLRCSPMKGHSHVYWYRQLPEEGLKFMVYLQKENIIDESGMPKERFSAEFPKEGPSILRIQQVVRGDSAAYFCASSEDRVIDEQFFGPGTRLTVL.

This clonotype has a handful of counts. The chain joins TRBV20-1 to TRBJ2-7, with 7 positions matching TRBD2. The germline gives CDR1 DFQATT, CDR2 SNEGSKA (reference sequence). This CDR3 contains 14 residues. V gave up 5 bases and J gave up 0 bases; unmatched junction bases: 7. The CDR3 DNA reads TGCAGTGCTGCCGACTCGGGGGGCTCCTACGAGCAGTACTTC. Translated: CSAADSGGSYEQYF.

This clonotype was detected only a few times. The V gene is TRBV4-2, the J gene TRBJ2-5; 10 bases align to TRBD2. CDR1 and CDR2 from the germline V gene are LGHNA and YNFKEQ. The length of the CDR3 is 15 residues. J gave up 5 bases and V 0 bases, and 3 bases lay outside the gene matches. CDR3 protein: CASSQEAGGAETQYF. For the CDR3, the DNA is TGTGCCAGCAGCCAAGAAGCGGGAGGGGCGGAGACCCAGTACTTC.

In this sample, this clonotype turned up a few times. J is TRBJ2-1 and V is TRBV11-1; D might be TRBD2 (6 bases). Between the trimmed V and J ends, which lost 3 bases and 4 bases, there was a span of 10 bases. CDR3 length: 14 amino acids. Looked up from germline, CDR1 is SGHAT and CDR2 is FQDESV (reference sequence). The chain's CDR3 is CASSLIREYNEQFF. The CDR3, as DNA: TGTGCCAGCAGCTTGATCCGGGAGTACAATGAGCAGTTCTTC.

The V and J genes are TRBV9 and TRBJ2-3; D uncertain. The germline CDR1 and CDR2 sequences are SGDLS and YYNGEE. V lost 0 bases to trimming and J lost 2 bases, with 10 bases between them. The CDR3 covers 15 residues. For the CDR3, the DNA is TGTGCCAGCAGCGTAGAGCGCAGTGCCACAGATACGCAGTATTTT. Residues: CASSVERSATDTQYF.

This chain links TRBV7-2 with TRBJ2-4; D is unclear. The CDR3 covers 13 residues. Trimming cost V 1 base and J 3 bases, with 4 bases left between them. The germline V gene encodes CDR1 SGHTA and CDR2 FQGNSA. The CDR3 bases are TGTGCCAGCAGCTTAGGGTTCAAAAACATTCAGTACTTC. Protein product: CASSLGFKNIQYF. Using reference TRBV7-2 and TRBJ2-4 for the parts outside the CDR3, the full variable domain is GAGVSQSPSNKVTEKGKDVELRCDPISGHTALYWYRQSLGQGLEFLIYFQGNSAPDKSGLPSDRFSAERTGGSVSTLTIQRTQQEDSAVYLCASSLGFKNIQYFGAGTRLSVL.

J is TRBJ1-2 and V is TRBV20-1; no definite D call. The ends were cut back, 1 base at V and 8 bases at J, with 23 bases in the middle. Germline V gives CDR1 DFQATT, CDR2 SNEGSKA (reference sequence). The CDR3 is made up of 16 amino acids. CDR3 amino acids: CSARGFAGGNNIGYTF. The CDR3 DNA reads as TGCAGTGCTAGAGGCTTCGCCGGAGGCAATAATATAGGCTACACCTTC.

The gene calls are TRBV7-8 and TRBJ2-5; D is uncertain. V was shortened by 3 bases and J by 5 bases, with 13 bases between the two germline ends. This CDR3 has 14 residues. Germline values: CDR1 SGHVS, CDR2 FQNEAQ. The CDR3 region is CASSLIKPRETQYF. The CDR3 bases are TGTGCCAGCAGCTTGATAAAACCTCGGGAGACCCAGTACTTC.